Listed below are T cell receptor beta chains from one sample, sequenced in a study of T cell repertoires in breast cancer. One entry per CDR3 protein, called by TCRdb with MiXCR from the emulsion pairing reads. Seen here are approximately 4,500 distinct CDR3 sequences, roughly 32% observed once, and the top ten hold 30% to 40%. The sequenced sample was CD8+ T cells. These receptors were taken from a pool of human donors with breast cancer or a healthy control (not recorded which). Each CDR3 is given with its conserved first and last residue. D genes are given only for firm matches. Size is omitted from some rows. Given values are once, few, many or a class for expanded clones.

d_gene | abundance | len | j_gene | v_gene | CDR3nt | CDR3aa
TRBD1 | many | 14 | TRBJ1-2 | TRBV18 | TGTGCCAGCTCACCCACAGGGGAAGGATATGGCTACACCTTC | CASSPTGEGYGYTF
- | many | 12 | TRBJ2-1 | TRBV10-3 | TGTGCCATCAGTGAAAACAACAATGAGCAGTTCTTC | CAISENNNEQFF
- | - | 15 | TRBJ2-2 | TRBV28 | TGTGCCAGCCATCCGGGGCCCCGTTACACCGGGGAGCTGTTTTTT | CASHPGPRYTGELFF
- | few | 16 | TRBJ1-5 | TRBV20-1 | TGCAGTGCTAGAGATTACGGTCAGGGCGGCAATCAGCCCCAGCATTTT | CSARDYGQGGNQPQHF
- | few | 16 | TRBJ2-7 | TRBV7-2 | TGTGCCAGCAGCTTAGGGTCCGGGCGGGGCTCCTACGAGCAGTACTTC | CASSLGSGRGSYEQYF
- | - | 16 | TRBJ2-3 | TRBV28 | TGTGCCAGCACCCTGGGCCAGGGAATATCAGCAGATACGCAGTATTTT | CASTLGQGISADTQYF
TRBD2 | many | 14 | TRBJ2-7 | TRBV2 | TGTGCCAGCCTCACTAGCGGGACGCCCTACGAGCAGTACTTC | CASLTSGTPYEQYF
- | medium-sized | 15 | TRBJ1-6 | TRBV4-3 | TGCGCCAGCAGCCTTAGGGACGGTCAAAATTCACCCCTCCACTTT | CASSLRDGQNSPLHF
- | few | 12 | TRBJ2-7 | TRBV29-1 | TGCAGCGTTGAAGATACCGTCTACGAGCAGTACTTC | CSVEDTVYEQYF
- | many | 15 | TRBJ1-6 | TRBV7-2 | TGTGCCAGCAGCCTTCGGGGGAACGATAATTCACCCCTCCACTTT | CASSLRGNDNSPLHF
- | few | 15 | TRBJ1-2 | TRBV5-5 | TGTGCCAGCAGCTTGGACAGGGTTGAGAGATATGGCTACACCTTC | CASSLDRVERYGYTF
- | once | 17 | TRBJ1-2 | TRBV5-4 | TGTGCCAGCAGCTTGGCCGGAGGGGACCTTCCTCGGGCTGGCTACACCTTC | CASSLAGGDLPRAGYTF
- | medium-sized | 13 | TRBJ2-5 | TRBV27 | TGTGCCAGCAGTTTAAAGGGTGGGGCAGCTCACTACTTC | CASSLKGGAAHYF
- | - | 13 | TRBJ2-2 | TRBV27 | TGTGCCAGCAGTTTGAAGACCACCGGGGAGCTGTTTTTT | CASSLKTTGELFF
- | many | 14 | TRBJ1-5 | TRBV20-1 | TGCAGTGCTAGTAATCCAGGGCGAAATCAGCCCCAGCATTTT | CSASNPGRNQPQHF
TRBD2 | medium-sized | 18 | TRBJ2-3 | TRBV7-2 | TGTGCCAGCAGCTTGAAAGGGGGGACTAGCGGGTTCACAGATACGCAGTATTTT | CASSLKGGTSGFTDTQYF
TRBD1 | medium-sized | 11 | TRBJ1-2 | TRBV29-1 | TGCAGCGCCTTGACAGGGGCTGGCTACACCTTC | CSALTGAGYTF
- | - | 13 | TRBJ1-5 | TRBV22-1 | TGTGCCAGTAGTATGGAGGAGGGCTACGACCAGCACTTT | CASSMEEGYDQHF
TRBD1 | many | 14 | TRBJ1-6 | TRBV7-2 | TGTGCCAGCAGCTCGAGGGACAGCCGCTCACCCCTCCACTTT | CASSSRDSRSPLHF
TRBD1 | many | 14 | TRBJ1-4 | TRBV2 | TGTGCCAGCAGTGATGGGACAGGGGTCGAAAAACTGTTTTTT | CASSDGTGVEKLFF
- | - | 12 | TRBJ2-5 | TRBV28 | TGTGCCAGCAGAAAAACCGGGGAGACCCAGTACTTC | CASRKTGETQYF
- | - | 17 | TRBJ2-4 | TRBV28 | TGTGCCAGCAGTCCAAGAGGGGGGTTAGGGGCCAAAAACATTCAGTACTTC | CASSPRGGLGAKNIQYF
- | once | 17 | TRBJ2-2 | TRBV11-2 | TGTGCCAGCAGCACCCGACTCTACCGGGTGAACACCGGGGAGCTGTTTTTT | CASSTRLYRVNTGELFF
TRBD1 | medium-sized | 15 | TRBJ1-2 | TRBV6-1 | TGTGCCAGCAGCCCCGACAGGGAAAGAGACTATGGCTACACCTTC | CASSPDRERDYGYTF
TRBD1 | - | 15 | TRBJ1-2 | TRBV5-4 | TGTGCCAGCAGCCGCCGGGGACAGGGGGCGTATGGCTACACCTTC | CASSRRGQGAYGYTF
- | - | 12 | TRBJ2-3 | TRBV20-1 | TGCAGTCTCCGGGGCAGGACAGATACGCAGTATTTT | CSLRGRTDTQYF
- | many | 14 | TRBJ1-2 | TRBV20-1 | TGCAGTGCTAGAGATGGCTTATTAAACTATGGCTACACCTTC | CSARDGLLNYGYTF
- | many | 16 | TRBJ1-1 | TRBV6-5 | TGTGCCAGCAGTTACTCGAAGCGCCTATGGAACACTGAAGCTTTCTTT | CASSYSKRLWNTEAFF